The rows below give T cell receptor beta chains drawn from one sample of a study of T cell responses to AZD1222 COVID-19 vaccine. Measured with immunoSEQ multiplex PCR; TCRdb has only the in-frame clones, and not every one. The sample consists of approximately 120,000 clones, 75% to 90% of them appearing once. Specimen: peripheral blood, collected on day 0 of MenACWY control vaccination. All receptors derive from an adult in good health. Each CDR3 is given with its conserved first and last residue.

CDR3 protein: CASSYLGVEHNEQFF
V gene: TRBV27
J gene: TRBJ2-1

CDR3 protein: CASSTLDRANYGYTF
V gene: TRBV27
J gene: TRBJ1-2

CDR3 protein: CASSDAYTGELFF
V gene: TRBV6-4
J gene: TRBJ2-2

CDR3 protein: CASSYWGEEAFF
V gene: TRBV6-5
J gene: TRBJ1-1

CDR3 protein: CASSGLAGNTGELFF
V gene: TRBV6-4
J gene: TRBJ2-2

CDR3 protein: CASSSTGTSGRTYEQYF
V gene: TRBV11-3
J gene: TRBJ2-7

CDR3 protein: CASTGDTLGDTEAFF
V gene: TRBV2
J gene: TRBJ1-1

CDR3 protein: CASSLSYSNQPQHF
V gene: TRBV27
J gene: TRBJ1-5

CDR3 protein: CASTDRGRSEKLFF
V gene: TRBV28
J gene: TRBJ1-4

CDR3 protein: CAMSTQQVQNTEAFF
V gene: TRBV10-3
J gene: TRBJ1-1

CDR3 protein: CATRAGLLTDTQYF
V gene: TRBV4-2
J gene: TRBJ2-3

CDR3 protein: CASSQGVGGLGEKLFF
V gene: TRBV4-1
J gene: TRBJ1-4

CDR3 protein: CASSLSRDPIGTDTQYF
V gene: TRBV7-8
J gene: TRBJ2-3

CDR3 protein: CASSQQGWEKLFF
V gene: TRBV6-5
J gene: TRBJ1-4

CDR3 protein: CASSLGETQYF
V gene: TRBV11-2
J gene: TRBJ2-5

CDR3 protein: CASSLDTVASTGNTIYF
V gene: TRBV5-1
J gene: TRBJ1-3

CDR3 protein: CASSNTGQGADEAFF
V gene: TRBV28
J gene: TRBJ1-1

CDR3 protein: CASSSPDRSRAFF
V gene: TRBV12-3/TRBV12-4
J gene: TRBJ1-1

CDR3 protein: CASPFFGGRTNEKLFF
V gene: TRBV7-3
J gene: TRBJ1-4

CDR3 protein: CASSRDLGLAGVAHNEQFF
V gene: TRBV27
J gene: TRBJ2-1

CDR3 protein: CASSPPAPGRGGFHEQYF
V gene: TRBV6-6
J gene: TRBJ2-7

CDR3 protein: CASSLWGADYGYTF
V gene: TRBV7-9
J gene: TRBJ1-2

CDR3 protein: CASSLVFGTADNEQFF
V gene: TRBV7-6
J gene: TRBJ2-1

CDR3 protein: CASSLLFSSTDTQYF
V gene: TRBV7-3
J gene: TRBJ2-3

CDR3 protein: CASSLAGSPEAFF
V gene: TRBV5-1
J gene: TRBJ1-1

CDR3 protein: CAWSFSILMNTEAFF
V gene: TRBV30
J gene: TRBJ1-1

CDR3 protein: CASSLSARILNEQFF
V gene: TRBV13
J gene: TRBJ2-1

CDR3 protein: CAWAVGQVSNQPQHF
V gene: TRBV30
J gene: TRBJ1-5

CDR3 protein: CASATSGGSYGYTF
V gene: TRBV5-4
J gene: TRBJ1-2

CDR3 protein: CASSLGLAGVQETQYF
V gene: TRBV11-3
J gene: TRBJ2-5

CDR3 protein: CASIRDRGNEKLFF
V gene: TRBV9
J gene: TRBJ1-4

CDR3 protein: CASRLQGMNTEAFF
V gene: TRBV6-5
J gene: TRBJ1-1

CDR3 protein: CASSIQGVANTGELFF
V gene: TRBV19
J gene: TRBJ2-2

CDR3 protein: CASSRSGVQYF
V gene: TRBV11-3
J gene: TRBJ2-5

CDR3 protein: CASSLRAGTGGLTTEAFF
V gene: TRBV7-3
J gene: TRBJ1-1

CDR3 protein: CASSDGQGYEQYF
V gene: TRBV9
J gene: TRBJ2-7

CDR3 protein: CASSYGISYEQYF
V gene: TRBV5-5
J gene: TRBJ2-7

CDR3 protein: CASSGDRNTEAFF
V gene: TRBV19
J gene: TRBJ1-1

CDR3 protein: CARYEKVRNNQPQHF
V gene: TRBV6-5
J gene: TRBJ1-5

CDR3 protein: CATSGGEGDGYTF
V gene: TRBV11-1
J gene: TRBJ1-2

CDR3 protein: CASSPTGVEQYF
V gene: TRBV19
J gene: TRBJ2-7

CDR3 protein: CASTPGGLYEQYF
V gene: TRBV6-5
J gene: TRBJ2-7

CDR3 protein: CASSQTALNEKLFF
V gene: TRBV27
J gene: TRBJ1-4

CDR3 protein: CASSQGGDHEQYF
V gene: TRBV4-2
J gene: TRBJ2-7

CDR3 protein: CASSYEAGAPYEQYF
V gene: TRBV6-2/TRBV6-3
J gene: TRBJ2-7

CDR3 protein: CASSWADTAYEQYF
V gene: TRBV9
J gene: TRBJ2-7

CDR3 protein: CASSLRTSGYNEQFF
V gene: TRBV11-3
J gene: TRBJ2-1

CDR3 protein: CASTGTGGNYGYTF
V gene: TRBV6-5
J gene: TRBJ1-2

CDR3 protein: CASSPGETQYF
V gene: TRBV18
J gene: TRBJ2-5

CDR3 protein: CASSQAPGGSVYEQYF
V gene: TRBV4-3
J gene: TRBJ2-7

CDR3 protein: CASSHHLPGQKGGYTF
V gene: TRBV23-1
J gene: TRBJ1-2

CDR3 protein: CASSPRVPNEKLFF
V gene: TRBV11-2
J gene: TRBJ1-4